What follows is one T cell receptor (beta chain) and its context. CDR1 SEHNR and CDR2 FQNEAQ come from the germline V gene (reference sequence). Trimming took off 1 base at V and 5 bases at J, with 11 bases between the two ends. This CDR3 is 15 amino acids long. These data come from a study of blood T cell repertoires in COVID-19. Study-level information: Material from acute and convalescent COVID-19 was sourced from the United States, Italy and Spain. Sample material is recorded as cDNA or gDNA derived from T cells, B-cell-depleted T cells, or PBMCs.

All enrollees were about 18 to 90 years old and from around 25 US areas. Original analysis: How many nucleated cells were present was estimated from reference gene primer amplification. Assay used: immunoSEQ multiplex PCR; TCRdb lists only in-frame clones, some missing. Clone size and V and J calls were adopted from that table, with D and trimming inferred from the DNA. This sample has 200,000 to 300,000 clones; roughly 88% occur once, and the top ten carry roughly 1.2%. Material for sequencing was PBMCs or T cells enriched from blood (not recorded which). The clonotype originates from a woman between 40 and 50 years old with acute COVID-19. This chain uses TRBV7-9 with TRBJ1-4; D possibly corresponds to TRBD1 (6 bases). The CDR3 spells CASSLGSQGNEKLFF. CDR3 nucleotide sequence: TGTGCCAGCAGCTTAGGGTCACAGGGAAATGAAAAACTGTTTTTT.